This TCR beta chain is from a study of response to subunit inactivated influenza vaccine. TCRdb reanalysed the RT-PCR reads using MiXCR and keeps one entry per CDR3 protein. Of around 520,000 distinct CDR3 sequences in the sample, about 12% were seen once. Study-level points and caveats: Authors suggested few new T cells are recruited by each seasonal influenza vaccination.

V was cut by 3 bases and J by 1 base, with 13 bases left in between. The CDR3 length is 14 residues. CDR1 and CDR2 (germline): DFQATT, SNEGSKA (reference sequence). As regards this clonotype: Its antigen is currently unknown.

The sample here was PBMCs from blood, taken on the day of vaccination. The sequence derives from a man between 45 and 60 years old who received an inactivated influenza vaccine. This rearrangement joins TRBV20-1 to TRBJ2-7; D ambiguous. CDR3 region: CSASLVVPSYEQYF. Here the CDR3 DNA reads TGCAGTGCTAGTTTGGTAGTACCATCCTACGAGCAGTACTTC.